The 10 T cell receptor beta chains listed next were all sequenced from one sample in a study of identical twins. TCRdb re-derived calls from the 5' RACE reads in MiXCR, one entry per CDR3 protein. The sample carries about 280,000 distinct CDR3 sequences, approximately 8% recorded once. This sample also belongs to another study, concerning yellow fever vaccine responses in identical twins.

Sequenced: memory (CD45RO+) T cells sorted from blood. These receptors all come from a woman aged 18-35 years in good health.

This clonotype was recorded a few times. The V gene is TRBV7-8, the J gene TRBJ1-1, with 8 bases aligning to TRBD1. The CDR3 is made up of 15 amino acids. The J segment lost 0 bases and the V segment lost 5 bases, leaving 5 bases of the junction unmatched. Germline values: CDR1 SGHVS, CDR2 FQNEAQ. The CDR3 DNA follows: TGTGCCAGCAGCCGCCGACAGGGGCTGAACACTGAAGCTTTCTTT. This gives the protein CASSRRQGLNTEAFF.

The rearrangement links TRBV7-2 to TRBJ2-5; 8 bases match TRBD2. From germline, CDR1 is SGHTA and CDR2 FQGNSA. The V gene end was trimmed by 5 bases and the J gene end by 4 bases; junction bases not matched to a gene: 9. CDR3 length equals 15 residues. The CDR3 is CASSVHGGAGETQYF. The CDR3 nucleotides are TGTGCCAGCAGCGTCCACGGGGGGGCGGGAGAGACCCAGTACTTC.

The chain carries TRBV21-1 and TRBJ1-3; the D call in the table, TRBD1, was not verified against the DNA. TRBV21-1 is classified as a pseudogene. There are 15 residues in the CDR3. This CDR3 reads CASSKGQGAWNTIYF. The CDR3 region has the DNA TGTGCCAGCAGCAAAGGTCAGGGGGCCTGGAACACCATATATTTT.

In regard to this clonotype: A single base separates this from a much larger clone, so it may be a read error. The chain joins TRBV7-8 to TRBJ2-1; D unclear. Germline CDR1 reads SGHVS; CDR2 reads FQNEAQ. The CDR3 consists of 12 residues. CDR3 loop: CATSLEARVQFF. Written as DNA, the CDR3 is TGTGCCACCAGCTTAGAAGCTCGGGTGCAGTTCTTC.

This clonotype appeared a few times. The chain uses TRBV28 and TRBJ1-5; the D gene is possibly TRBD1 (5 bases). The V end lost 7 bases, the J end lost 7 bases, and 17 bases lay between the germline ends. Germline V gene lookup returns CDR1 MDHEN and CDR2 SYDVKM. The CDR3 sequence is 14 residues long. CDR3 amino acids: CASIRGGTGQPQHF. The CDR3 DNA sequence: TGTGCCAGCATTCGGGGGGGGACTGGGCAGCCCCAGCATTTT.

This clonotype showed up just once. V is TRBV5-4 and J is TRBJ2-1; D remains ambiguous. The CDR3 has 14 residues. With 2 bases removed from V and 7 bases from J, the gap between germline ends came to 13 bases. CDR1 SGHNT and CDR2 YYREEE come from the germline V gene (reference sequence). CDR3 in amino acids: CASSLEGFRNEQFF. As DNA, the CDR3 is TGTGCCAGCAGCTTAGAAGGGTTCAGGAATGAGCAGTTCTTC.

The chain employs TRBV29-1 and TRBJ1-1; D is ambiguous. With 1 base removed from V and 10 bases from J, the gap between germline ends came to 16 bases. CDR1 is SQVTM and CDR2 is ANQGSEA in the germline V gene. The CDR3 spans 13 residues. CDR3 sequence (DNA): TGCAGCGTTGAAGTCCACAATCTGGGTCTAGCTTTCTTT. This sequence encodes CSVEVHNLGLAFF.

The table lists this clonotype with a few counts. V and J are TRBV12-3 or TRBV12-4 and TRBJ2-3; 8 nucleotides match TRBD2. This CDR3 spans 15 amino acids. The V gene end was trimmed by 7 bases and the J gene end by 4 bases; junction bases not matched to a gene: 10. CDR3 in DNA: TGTGCCAGCACACGCGCGGGAGGCCTGGCAGATACGCAGTATTTT. Its translation is CASTRAGGLADTQYF.

Only a few counts were recorded for this clonotype. V is TRBV20-1 and J is TRBJ2-7; perhaps TRBD1 as D (5 bases). CDR1 and CDR2 (germline): DFQATT, SNEGSKA (reference sequence). The CDR3 contains 12 residues. Deletions cut 3 bases from V and 2 bases from J, with 8 bases between. CDR3 sequence (DNA): TGCAGTGCTAGGAAGGGGCCCTACGAGCAGTACTTC. Translation gives CSARKGPYEQYF.

In this sample, this clonotype turned up many times. V usage is TRBV7-6 and J usage is TRBJ2-7; perhaps D is TRBD1 or TRBD2 (5 bases each). Trimming removed 4 bases at V and 10 bases at J, with 11 bases between. CDR3 length: 11 amino acids. Germline-derived CDR1 and CDR2 are SGHVS and FNYEAQ. DNA for the CDR3: TGTGCCAGCAGCTCGGGACGGATACAGTACTTC. Translated: CASSSGRIQYF.